The 15 T cell receptor beta chains given below trace back to one sample, sequenced in a study of post-analysis software for immune sequencing data. Study findings and constraints: TRBV5-6, TRBV5-1 and TRBV20-1 were among five TRBV segments more frequent in patients than controls.

Unique molecular identifiers were carried by the TCR beta cDNA libraries. MiXCR, applied by TCRdb to the PCR reads, yields one record per CDR3 protein. The sample shows hundreds of thousands of distinct CDR3 sequences, around 44% of them seen only once. Which antigens these TCRs recognize remains unknown. Sequencing used blood. The receptors were sampled from a girl under 18 with multiple sclerosis.

J is TRBJ2-7 and V is TRBV20-1; 10 bases fit TRBD2. The J segment lost 7 bases and the V segment lost 6 bases, leaving 12 bases of the junction unmatched. CDR3 length: 14 residues. Per the germline V gene, CDR1 is DFQATT and CDR2 is SNEGSKA (reference sequence). CDR3 nucleotides: TGCAGTGCCGAGCCGACTAGCGGGTGGAATGAGCAGTACTTC. Its protein is CSAEPTSGWNEQYF.

This clonotype turned up a few times. The gene calls are TRBV9 and TRBJ2-1; 8 bases map to TRBD2. Losses at the gene ends were 5 bases for V and 4 bases for J; bases not matched to a gene: 14. The CDR3 has 17 amino acids. CDR1 is SGDLS and CDR2 is YYNGEE in the germline V gene. The CDR3, as DNA: TGTGCCAGCAGACCTTATAAGCGGGGGCCTACATACAATGAGCAGTTCTTC. This translates into CASRPYKRGPTYNEQFF.

The V gene is TRBV5-1, the J gene TRBJ1-5; 10 bases fit TRBD1. The length of the CDR3 is 16 residues. Germline CDR1 and CDR2: SGHRS and YFSETQ. V lost 2 bases, J lost 7 bases, and 9 bases stayed unmatched. This CDR3 reads CASSFGDRGGEQPQHF. The CDR3 DNA sequence: TGCGCCAGCAGCTTTGGGGACAGGGGTGGAGAACAGCCCCAGCATTTT.

V usage is TRBV5-1 and J usage is TRBJ2-5; D not certain. The germline V and J ends were trimmed by 4 bases and 3 bases, with 4 bases remaining between them. Germline V gives CDR1 SGHRS, CDR2 YFSETQ. CDR3 length: 11 residues. The CDR3 sequence: CASSEKETQYF. The CDR3 nucleotides are TGCGCCAGCAGCGAGAAAGAGACCCAGTACTTC.

The rearrangement uses TRBV12-3 or TRBV12-4 and TRBJ2-1; either TRBD1 or TRBD2 may fit D (7 bases each). The CDR3 is made up of 15 amino acids. Trimming pared 4 bases from V and 4 bases from J, leaving 14 bases between. The CDR3 protein is CASSSGGVRYNEQFF. The CDR3 region has the DNA TGTGCCAGCAGTTCAGGGGGGGTAAGGTACAATGAGCAGTTCTTC.

V usage is TRBV5-1 and J usage is TRBJ2-7; 15 bases fit TRBD2. Matching the DNA end better, TRBJ2-5 makes the J call doubtful. The germline V gene encodes CDR1 SGHRS and CDR2 YFSETQ. CDR3 length equals 18 residues. Written as DNA, the CDR3 is TGCGCCAGCAGCCCGGGGTGGACTAGCGGGAGGGCCCAGGAGACCCAGTACTTC. This translates into CASSPGWTSGRAQETQYF.

The chain carries TRBV15 and TRBJ2-7, with D uncertain. The CDR3 extends over 16 amino acids. Germline V gene lookup returns CDR1 LNHNV and CDR2 YYDKDF (reference sequence). Trimming cost V 0 bases and J 5 bases, with 17 bases left between them. The CDR3 loop reads CATSRDLYWVRDEQYF. The DNA for the CDR3 is TGTGCCACCAGCAGAGACCTGTATTGGGTTCGCGACGAGCAGTACTTC.

This chain uses TRBV5-1 with TRBJ1-1; 7 positions match TRBD1. The CDR3 is 15 residues long. Unmatched junction bases numbered 4, after V lost 0 bases and J lost 2 bases. Looked up from germline, CDR1 is SGHRS and CDR2 is YFSETQ. The CDR3 reads CASSLGQGINTEAFF. The CDR3 DNA reads as TGCGCCAGCAGCTTGGGACAGGGTATTAACACTGAAGCTTTCTTT.

The chain links TRBV13 to TRBJ2-1; D might be TRBD2 (5 bases). The germline V gene encodes CDR1 PRHDT and CDR2 FYEKMQ (reference sequence). V was clipped by 5 bases and J by 0 bases, with 17 bases between them. The CDR3 length is 17 residues. This CDR3 is CASSLTTAESSYNEQFF. The CDR3 nucleotides are TGTGCCAGCAGCCTGACTACCGCTGAGAGCTCCTACAATGAGCAGTTCTTC. The variable domain in full, with the rest retrieved from reference TRBV13 and TRBJ2-1, is AAGVIQSPRHLIKEKRETATLKCYPIPRHDTVYWYQQGPGQDPQFLISFYEKMQSDKGSIPDRFSAQQFSDYHSELNMSSLELGDSALYFCASSLTTAESSYNEQFFGPGTRLTVL.

The V gene is TRBV12-3 or TRBV12-4, the J gene TRBJ1-6; D not certain. The V end was cut by 3 bases, the J end by 5 bases, with 8 bases between. There are 14 residues in the CDR3. CDR3 sequence reads: CASSFRQDNSPLHF. The DNA for the CDR3 is TGTGCCAGCAGTTTCAGACAAGATAATTCACCCCTCCACTTT.

The V and J genes are TRBV4-1 and TRBJ2-2; D could derive from TRBD1 or TRBD2 (5 bases each). V gave up 4 bases and J gave up 3 bases, with 18 bases separating them. The CDR3 totals 17 residues. Germline V gene data show CDR1 as MGHRA and CDR2 as YSYEKL. CDR3 amino acids: CASSPTRGLRDTGELFF. The DNA of the CDR3 is TGCGCCAGCAGCCCTACAAGGGGATTGAGGGACACCGGGGAGCTGTTTTTT.

The rearrangement joins TRBV7-2 to TRBJ2-7, with D unresolved. Trimming shortened V by 5 bases and J by 5 bases, and 10 bases separated the two germline ends. Germline lookup yields CDR1 SGHTA and CDR2 FQGNSA. The CDR3 is 12 residues long. The CDR3 nucleotides are TGTGCCAGCAGCGAGAGCCGGGACGAGCAGTACTTC. This gives the protein CASSESRDEQYF.

The CDR3 nucleotides read TGCAGTGCTAGAGTTCCGGGAGTGTCTTACAATGAGCAGTTCTTC. Its translation is CSARVPGVSYNEQFF. V and J are TRBV20-1 and TRBJ2-1; a possible D gene is TRBD2 (6 bases). Trimming pared 1 base from V and 4 bases from J, leaving 14 bases between. CDR3 length equals 15 residues. Looked up from germline, CDR1 is DFQATT and CDR2 is SNEGSKA (reference sequence).

This clonotype came up a few times. The chain is built from TRBV7-2 and TRBJ2-5, with D unclear. Germline values: CDR1 SGHTA, CDR2 FQGNSA. The length of the CDR3 is 13 residues. Trimming stripped 1 base from V and 6 bases from J, with 9 bases between. In DNA, the CDR3 is TGTGCCAGCAGCTTAGGAATGGTGCAGACCCAGTACTTC. Translated, it gives CASSLGMVQTQYF.

The chain uses TRBV27 and TRBJ2-7; TRBD1 agrees at 7 bases. Germline V gene lookup returns CDR1 MNHEY and CDR2 SMNVEV (reference sequence). The CDR3 runs 13 residues. V lost 3 bases, J lost 4 bases, and 3 bases stayed unmatched. CDR3: CASSFRTGYEQYF. DNA of the CDR3: TGTGCCAGCAGTTTTAGGACAGGTTACGAGCAGTACTTC.